These T cell receptor beta chains were read from a single sample in a study of cytomegalovirus exposure and HLA in healthy donors. The method was immunoSEQ multiplex PCR; TCRdb's version includes in-frame clones alone and lacks a portion of them. In the table there are more than 85,000 clones, 70% to 80% of which are singletons. Sequencing was performed on PBMCs. The receptors stem from a man aged 35 to 55 in good health and CMV-seronegative. Each CDR3 is given with its conserved first and last residue. D genes are given only for firm matches. Clone size is shown for a subset of rows, as once, few, many or a class of expanded clone.

TRBV28	TRBJ1-6	-	-	TGTGCCAGCAGTTTAGGCGGTATCCCGAGCTCCTATAATTCACCCCTCCACTTT	CASSLGGIPSSYNSPLHF
TRBV6-1	TRBJ1-5	TRBD1	-	TGTGCCAGCAGTGAAAGGGGGCGAGGCAATCAGCCCCAGCATTTT	CASSERGRGNQPQHF
TRBV19	TRBJ1-1	-	-	TGTGCCAGTAGCCTTACGGGCACTGAAGCTTTCTTT	CASSLTGTEAFF
TRBV14	TRBJ1-2	-	-	TGTGCCAGCAGCCAAGTAATTAACTACGGGGATCTCTATGGCTACACCTTC	CASSQVINYGDLYGYTF
TRBV5-8	TRBJ2-7	-	-	TGTGCCAGCAGCAAGGCTCCGGGGTGGTCCTACGAGCAGTACTTC	CASSKAPGWSYEQYF
TRBV28	TRBJ1-1	-	once	TGTGCCAGCAGTTTAGGAGGCCTGAACACTGAAGCTTTCTTT	CASSLGGLNTEAFF
TRBV29-1	TRBJ1-2	-	-	TGCAGCGTTACGCAGGGATTGGAGGGCTACACCTTC	CSVTQGLEGYTF
TRBV5-6	TRBJ2-3	TRBD1	-	TGTGCCAGCAGCGAGGACAGGGTCACAGATACGCAGTATTTT	CASSEDRVTDTQYF
TRBV2	TRBJ2-1	-	-	TGTGCCAGCAGTGAAACGGGGAGCTCCTACAATGAGCAGTTCTTC	CASSETGSSYNEQFF
TRBV19	TRBJ1-5	TRBD1	few	TGTGCCAGTAGTATAGAGGGGACAGGGGGTTATAGCAATCAGCCCCAGCATTTT	CASSIEGTGGYSNQPQHF
TRBV2	TRBJ1-1	-	-	TGTGCCAGCAATGGGCAGCCGATGAACACTGAAGCTTTCTTT	CASNGQPMNTEAFF
TRBV15	TRBJ1-2	-	-	TGTGCCACCAGCAGAGAAGGGCAGGGAAACTATGGCTACACCTTC	CATSREGQGNYGYTF
TRBV6-5	TRBJ1-5	-	-	TGTGCCAGCAGTAAATATCGACAGACTAATCAGCCCCAGCATTTT	CASSKYRQTNQPQHF
TRBV28	TRBJ1-2	-	-	TGTGCCAGCAGTTTAAAAGGAGTCGGTGGCTACACCTTC	CASSLKGVGGYTF
TRBV5-1	TRBJ2-5	TRBD2	few	TGCGCCAGCAGCTCAACCGGGACTAGCGGGGTGCTGGGAGAGACCCAGTACTTC	CASSSTGTSGVLGETQYF
TRBV6-5	TRBJ2-3	-	-	TGTGCCAGCAGTTACTCCCTAGTGGCAGATACGCAGTATTTT	CASSYSLVADTQYF
TRBV19	TRBJ1-3	TRBD1	-	TGTGCCAGTAGTAGACTACCGGGACAGGGGTTTGGAAACACCATATATTTT	CASSRLPGQGFGNTIYF
TRBV28	TRBJ1-1	-	-	TGTGCCAGCAGTACGAACCCCTTCGGGGAGATGGCCACTGAAGCTTTCTTT	CASSTNPFGEMATEAFF
TRBV6-4	TRBJ1-5	TRBD1	-	TGTGCCAGCAGCCGGGACAGCTATAGCAATCAGCCCCAGCATTTT	CASSRDSYSNQPQHF
TRBV4-1	TRBJ1-2	-	-	TGCGCCAGCAGCCAAGGGGGGTCGGGGGGCGCCCACTATGGCTACACCTTC	CASSQGGSGGAHYGYTF
TRBV10-3	TRBJ1-5	TRBD1	-	TGTGCCATCAGGCAGACAGGGAGCAATCAGCCCCAGCATTTT	CAIRQTGSNQPQHF
TRBV6-5	TRBJ2-7	TRBD2	few	TGTGCCAGCAGTCGTACCGGGACTAGGGCCTACGAGCAGTACTTC	CASSRTGTRAYEQYF
TRBV11-3	TRBJ1-4	-	once	TGTGCCAGCAGCTTTTCGAGGGCCCTTAATGAAAAACTGTTTTTT	CASSFSRALNEKLFF
TRBV5-1	TRBJ2-7	TRBD1	-	TGCGCCAGCAGCGACGACAGGGGGTCCTACGAGCAGTACTTC	CASSDDRGSYEQYF
TRBV18	TRBJ2-5	TRBD1	-	TGTGCCAGCTCACCAGACAGGGGGTTTATTGGGGAGCAGTACTTC	CASSPDRGFIGEQYF
TRBV7-9	TRBJ1-1	-	once	TGTGCCAGCAGCTTTCAGGAGAACACTGAAGCTTTCTTT	CASSFQENTEAFF
TRBV7-9	TRBJ1-4	TRBD1	-	TGTGCCAGCAGCCTTGGACAGGTACCTAATGAAAAACTGTTTTTT	CASSLGQVPNEKLFF
TRBV7-3	TRBJ2-7	-	-	TGTGCCAGCAGCCCGTCCCCCTCCTACGAGCAGTACTTC	CASSPSPSYEQYF
TRBV2	TRBJ2-2	TRBD1	-	TGTGCCAGCACCGGACAGGGAACCGGGGAGCTGTTTTTT	CASTGQGTGELFF
TRBV29-1	TRBJ1-3	TRBD1	few	TGCAGCGTTGAAGGGACAGGGGGCCGAAACACCATATATTTT	CSVEGTGGRNTIYF
TRBV27	TRBJ1-2	-	-	TGTGCCAGCAGCCTTCAGTGGGGAGATTTCTATGGCTACACCTTC	CASSLQWGDFYGYTF
TRBV29-1	TRBJ1-2	-	few	TGCAGCGTTGACGAACGGGGGGCGCGAGGCTACACCTTC	CSVDERGARGYTF
TRBV7-3	TRBJ1-5	TRBD1	many	TGTGCCAGCAGCCCTGGGACAGGGGGCATCAATCAGCCCCAGCATTTT	CASSPGTGGINQPQHF
TRBV6-5	TRBJ2-2	-	-	TGTGCCAGCACCTACGGGACACCGAACACCGGGGAGCTGTTTTTT	CASTYGTPNTGELFF
TRBV18	TRBJ1-1	-	-	TGTGCCAGCTCGACGACAGCAAACACTGAAGCTTTCTTT	CASSTTANTEAFF
TRBV5-1	TRBJ2-1	-	-	TGCGCCAGCAGCTTGGACGGGAGCTCCTACAATGAGCAGTTCTTC	CASSLDGSSYNEQFF
TRBV27	TRBJ2-3	TRBD2	-	TGTGCCAGCAGTCCCCTGACTAGCGGGGGTGTGCAGTATTTT	CASSPLTSGGVQYF
TRBV4-2	TRBJ2-7	TRBD2	-	TGTGCCAGCAGCCAAGATTGGGCGGGGGTAAACGAGCAGTACTTC	CASSQDWAGVNEQYF
TRBV6-5	TRBJ1-5	TRBD1	-	TGTGCCGGCATGGCCCGGGACAGGGGGCCTCAGCCCCAGCATTTT	CAGMARDRGPQPQHF
TRBV7-9	TRBJ1-1	-	-	TGTGCCAGCAGCTCCGGACAGATGAACACTGAAGCTTTCTTT	CASSSGQMNTEAFF
TRBV4-1	TRBJ2-1	TRBD2	-	TGCGCCAGCAGCCAAGGTGGCGGGAGGGGCTCCTACAATGAGCAGTTCTTC	CASSQGGGRGSYNEQFF
TRBV4-1	TRBJ2-7	TRBD1	-	TGCGCCAGCAGCCAAGAGACGGGACAGGGTCACTACGAGCAGTACTTC	CASSQETGQGHYEQYF
TRBV6-5	TRBJ1-1	-	-	TGTGCCAGCTTTTCAGGGCATAAGCGCACTGAAGCTTTCTTT	CASFSGHKRTEAFF
TRBV7-6	TRBJ2-3	-	-	TGTGCCAGCAGCAACAGGGGGGGGTTCACAGATACGCAGTATTTT	CASSNRGGFTDTQYF
TRBV18	TRBJ2-7	TRBD1	-	TGTGCCTCGCAGCAGGGGGCGTCATCTTACGAGCAGTACTTC	CASQQGASSYEQYF
TRBV5-4	TRBJ2-1	TRBD2	-	TGTGCCAGCAGCTTTCTAGCGGGGGGAGGGGGTGAGCAGTTCTTC	CASSFLAGGGGEQFF
TRBV10-3	TRBJ2-5	-	-	TGTGCCATCAGCGCAATACTAGAGACCCAGTACTTC	CAISAILETQYF
TRBV30	TRBJ1-2	-	-	TGTGCCTGGAGTGTCGGGGAAGGAAGGGGCTACACCTTC	CAWSVGEGRGYTF